This entry describes one T cell receptor beta chain. This record comes from a study of blood T cell repertoires in COVID-19. Study context: The origin of the acute and convalescent COVID-19 samples was the United States, Italy and Spain. T cells, B-cell-depleted T cells, or PBMCs supplied cDNA or gDNA.

Original data processing: How many nucleated cells were present was estimated from reference gene primer amplification. Assay used: immunoSEQ multiplex PCR; TCRdb lists only in-frame clones, some missing. V and J calls and clone size are as listed in that table; D and trimming were resolved from the DNA. The sample consists of about 99,000 clones, 89% of them appearing once. With 4 bases removed from V and 3 bases from J, the gap between germline ends came to 12 bases. The CDR3 is 14 residues long. Germline V CDR1 and CDR2: KGHSH, LQKENI. The chain employs TRBV18 and TRBJ2-5; the D is unclear. This TCR was recovered from a woman aged 60-70 years with acute or convalescent COVID-19. The sequencing input was peripheral blood. CDR3 loop: CASSLLERKETQYF. CDR3 nucleotides: TGTGCCAGCTCACTCCTAGAGCGAAAAGAGACCCAGTACTTC.